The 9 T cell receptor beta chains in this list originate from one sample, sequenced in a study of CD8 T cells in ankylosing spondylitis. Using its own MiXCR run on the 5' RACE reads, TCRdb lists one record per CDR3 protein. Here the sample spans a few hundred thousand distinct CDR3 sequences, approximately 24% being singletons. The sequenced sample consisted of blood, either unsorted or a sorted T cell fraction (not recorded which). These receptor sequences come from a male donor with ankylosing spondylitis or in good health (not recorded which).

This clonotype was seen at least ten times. In DNA, the CDR3 is TGTGCCAGCAGTTTACAAAGGCTCCAGGGGGCTCCCGGGGAGCTGTTTTTT. Translated, it gives CASSLQRLQGAPGELFF. The chain joins TRBV12-3 or TRBV12-4 to TRBJ2-2; 8 bases are a match to TRBD1. Trimming took 2 bases from V and 6 from J; bases not matched to a gene: 11. This CDR3 has 17 amino acids.

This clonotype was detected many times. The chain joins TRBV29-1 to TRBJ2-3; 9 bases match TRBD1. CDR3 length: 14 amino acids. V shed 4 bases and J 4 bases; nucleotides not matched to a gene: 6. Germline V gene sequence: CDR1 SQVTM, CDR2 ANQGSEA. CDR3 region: CSVGRDRDADTQYF. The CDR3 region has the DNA TGCAGCGTTGGGCGGGACAGGGACGCAGATACGCAGTATTTT.

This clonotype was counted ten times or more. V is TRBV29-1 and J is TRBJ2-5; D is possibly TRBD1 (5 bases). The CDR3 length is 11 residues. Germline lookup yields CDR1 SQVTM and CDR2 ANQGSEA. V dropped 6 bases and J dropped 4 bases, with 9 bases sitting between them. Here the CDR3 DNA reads TGCAGCGTCGATCAGGGAGAGACCCAGTACTTC. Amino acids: CSVDQGETQYF. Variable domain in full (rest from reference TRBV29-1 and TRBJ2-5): SAVISQKPSRDICQRGTSLTIQCQVDSQVTMMFWYRQQPGQSLTLIATANQGSEATYESGFVIDKFPISRPNLTFSTLTVSNMSPEDSSIYLCSVDQGETQYFGPGTRLLVL.

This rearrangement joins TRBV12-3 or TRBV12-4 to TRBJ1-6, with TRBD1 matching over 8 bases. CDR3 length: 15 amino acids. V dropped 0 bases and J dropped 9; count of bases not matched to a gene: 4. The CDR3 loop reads CASSLATGDGSPLHF. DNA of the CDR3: TGTGCCAGCAGTTTAGCGACAGGGGACGGTTCACCCCTCCACTTT.

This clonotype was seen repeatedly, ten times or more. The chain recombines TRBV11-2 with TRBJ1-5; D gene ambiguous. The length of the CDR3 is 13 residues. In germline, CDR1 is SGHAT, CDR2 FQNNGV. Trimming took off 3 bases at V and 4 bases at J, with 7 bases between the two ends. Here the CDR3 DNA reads TGTGCCAGCAGCTTTGGTGGGAATCAGCCCCAGCATTTT. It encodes CASSFGGNQPQHF. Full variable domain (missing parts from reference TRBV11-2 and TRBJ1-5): EAGVAQSPRYKIIEKRQSVAFWCNPISGHATLYWYQQILGQGPKLLIQFQNNGVVDDSQLPKDRFSAERLKGVDSTLKIQPAKLEDSAVYLCASSFGGNQPQHFGDGTRLSIL.

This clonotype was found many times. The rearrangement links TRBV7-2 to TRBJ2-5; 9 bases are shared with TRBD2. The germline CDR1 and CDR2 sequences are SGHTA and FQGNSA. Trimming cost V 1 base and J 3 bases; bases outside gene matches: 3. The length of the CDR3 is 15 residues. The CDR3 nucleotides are TGTGCCAGCAGCTTAGGGGCGGGGGGGAAAGAGACCCAGTACTTC. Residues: CASSLGAGGKETQYF.

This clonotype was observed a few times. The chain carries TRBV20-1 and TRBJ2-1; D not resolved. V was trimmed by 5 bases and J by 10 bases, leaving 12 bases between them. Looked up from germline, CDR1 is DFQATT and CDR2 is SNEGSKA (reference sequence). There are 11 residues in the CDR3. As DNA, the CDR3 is TGCAGTGCTGGAAATCTTCCAGAGCAGTTCTTC. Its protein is CSAGNLPEQFF.

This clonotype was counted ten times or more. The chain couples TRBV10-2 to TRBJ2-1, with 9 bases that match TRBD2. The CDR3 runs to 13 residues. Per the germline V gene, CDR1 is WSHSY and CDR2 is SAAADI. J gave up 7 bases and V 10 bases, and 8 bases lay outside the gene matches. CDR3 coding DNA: TGCGCCATACGGCTAGCGGGGTCTAATGAGCAGTTCTTC. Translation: CAIRLAGSNEQFF.

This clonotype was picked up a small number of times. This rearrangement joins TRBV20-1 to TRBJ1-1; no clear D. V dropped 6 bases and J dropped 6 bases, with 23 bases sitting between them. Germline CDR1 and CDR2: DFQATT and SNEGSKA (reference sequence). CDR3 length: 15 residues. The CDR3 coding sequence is TGCAGTGCCAACCGGGCCAGAATAGGTTCAGCTGAAGCTTTCTTT. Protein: CSANRARIGSAEAFF.